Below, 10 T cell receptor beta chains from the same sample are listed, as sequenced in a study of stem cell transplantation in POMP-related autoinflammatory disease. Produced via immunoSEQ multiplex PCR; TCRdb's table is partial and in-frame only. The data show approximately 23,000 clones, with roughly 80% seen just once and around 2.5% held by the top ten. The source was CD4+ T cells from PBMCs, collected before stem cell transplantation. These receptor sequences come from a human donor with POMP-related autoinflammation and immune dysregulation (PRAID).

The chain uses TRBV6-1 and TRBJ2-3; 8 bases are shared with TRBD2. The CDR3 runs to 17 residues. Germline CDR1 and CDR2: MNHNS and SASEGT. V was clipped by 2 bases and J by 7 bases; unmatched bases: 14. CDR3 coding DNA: TGTGCCAGCAGTGAAAGAGAAGGTAGCGGGATGCTCCATACGCAGTATTTT. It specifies CASSEREGSGMLHTQYF.

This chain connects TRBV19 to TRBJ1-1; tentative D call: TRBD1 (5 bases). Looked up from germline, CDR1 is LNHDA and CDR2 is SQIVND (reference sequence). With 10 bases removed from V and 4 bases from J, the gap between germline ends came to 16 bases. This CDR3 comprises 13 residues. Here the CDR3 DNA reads TGTGCCACCTCTTTCCAGGGAGGCACTGAAGCTTTCTTT. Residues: CATSFQGGTEAFF.

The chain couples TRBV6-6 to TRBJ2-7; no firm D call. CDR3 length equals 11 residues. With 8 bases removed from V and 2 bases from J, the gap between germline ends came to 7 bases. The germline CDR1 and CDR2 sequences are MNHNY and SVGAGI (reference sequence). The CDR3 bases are TGTGCCAGCTCGAGTCCCTACGAGCAGTACTTC. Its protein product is CASSSPYEQYF.

CDR3 amino acids: CASSPYFDRGSGNTIYF. The CDR3 DNA follows: TGCGCCAGCAGCCCTTACTTTGACAGGGGCTCTGGAAACACCATATATTTT. The gene calls are TRBV5-1 and TRBJ1-3, with TRBD1 matching over 8 bases. Germline CDR1 and CDR2: SGHRS and YFSETQ. V lost 4 bases and J lost 0; bases outside the gene matches: 9. CDR3 length equals 17 residues.

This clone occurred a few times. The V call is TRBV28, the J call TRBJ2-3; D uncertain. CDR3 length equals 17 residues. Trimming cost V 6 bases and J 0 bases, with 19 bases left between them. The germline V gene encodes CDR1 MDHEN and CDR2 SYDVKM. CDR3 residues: CASSPTVRDWSTDTQYF. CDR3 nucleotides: TGTGCCAGCAGCCCTACCGTAAGGGATTGGAGCACAGATACGCAGTATTTT.

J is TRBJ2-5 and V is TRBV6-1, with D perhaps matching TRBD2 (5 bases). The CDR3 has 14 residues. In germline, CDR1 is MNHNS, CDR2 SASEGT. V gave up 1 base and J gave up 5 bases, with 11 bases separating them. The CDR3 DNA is TGTGCCAGCAGTGAAGGAGGACTGAGTGAGACCCAGTACTTC. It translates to CASSEGGLSETQYF.

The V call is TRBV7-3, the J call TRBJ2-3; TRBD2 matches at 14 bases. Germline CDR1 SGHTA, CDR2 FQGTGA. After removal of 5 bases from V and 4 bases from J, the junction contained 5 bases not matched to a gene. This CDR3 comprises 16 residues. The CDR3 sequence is CASSPLGLAGADTQYF. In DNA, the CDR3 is TGTGCCAGCAGCCCACTGGGACTAGCGGGAGCAGATACGCAGTATTTT. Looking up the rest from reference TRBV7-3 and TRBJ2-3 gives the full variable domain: GAGVSQTPSNKVTEKGKYVELRCDPISGHTALYWYRQSLGQGPEFLIYFQGTGAADDSGLPNDRFFAVRPEGSVSTLKIQRTERGDSAVYLCASSPLGLAGADTQYFGPGTRLTVL.

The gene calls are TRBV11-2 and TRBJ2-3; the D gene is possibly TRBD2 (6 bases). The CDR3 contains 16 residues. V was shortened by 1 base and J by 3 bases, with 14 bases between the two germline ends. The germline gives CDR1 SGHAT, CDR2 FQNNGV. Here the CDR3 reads CASSLVAAGWTDTQYF. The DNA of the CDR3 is TGTGCCAGCAGCTTAGTGGCAGCGGGCTGGACAGATACGCAGTATTTT.

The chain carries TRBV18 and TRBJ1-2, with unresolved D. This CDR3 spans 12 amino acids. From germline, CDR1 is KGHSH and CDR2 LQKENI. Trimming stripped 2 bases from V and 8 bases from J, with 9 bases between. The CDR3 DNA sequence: TGTGCCAGCTCACCAGGGATTTTAGGCTACACCTTC. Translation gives CASSPGILGYTF.

CDR3 nucleotide sequence: TGCGCCAGCAGCCGAACACTACTAGCGGGAGGCAACCACGAGCAGTACTTC. This encodes CASSRTLLAGGNHEQYF. The V and J genes are TRBV5-1 and TRBJ2-7; 12 bases are shared with TRBD2. This CDR3 contains 17 residues. Germline V gene lookup returns CDR1 SGHRS and CDR2 YFSETQ. J was trimmed by 5 bases and V by 4 bases; bases with no gene match: 13. The full variable domain, completed using reference TRBV5-1 and TRBJ2-7, is KAGVTQTPRYLIKTRGQQVTLSCSPISGHRSVSWYQQTPGQGLQFLFEYFSETQRNKGNFPGRFSGRQFSNSRSEMNVSTLELGDSALYLCASSRTLLAGGNHEQYFGPGTRLTVT.